The 30 T cell receptor beta chains presented below share a single source sample, sequenced in a study of blood T cell repertoires in COVID-19 (TCRdb year 2020). Library generation was performed with the immunoSEQ multiplex PCR assay. TCRdb's version of the immuneACCESS table is confined to in-frame rearrangements and falls short of the full clone set. An unresolved V gene accounts for under half of the shortfall where checked; the remainder is of unknown origin. The sample data list 150,000 to 200,000 clones, and over 80% of these were observed just once. Roughly 5% of the sample rests with the top ten. The source material was PBMCs or T cells enriched from blood (not recorded which). The receptors shown here come from a man aged 70-80 years who had been exposed to COVID-19.

The rearrangement joins TRBV12-3 or TRBV12-4 to TRBJ1-5, with D possibly matching TRBD1 (6 bases). The CDR3 has 13 amino acids. The ends were cut back, 7 bases at V and 6 bases at J, with 13 bases in the middle. The CDR3 DNA reads TGTGCCAGCACCCAACAGGGTTTTCAGCCCCAGCATTTT. Translation gives CASTQQGFQPQHF.

The rearrangement links TRBV19 to TRBJ1-5; D call uncertain. The CDR3 loop spans 15 amino acids. Germline loops: CDR1 LNHDA, CDR2 SQIVND (reference sequence). V was pared by 1 base and J by 1 base, with 8 bases between. CDR3 in DNA: TGTGCCAGTAGTATAGTTTCAGGAAGCAATCAGCCCCAGCATTTT. Translated, it gives CASSIVSGSNQPQHF.

The chain combines TRBV27 with TRBJ2-7, with 14 bases lining up with TRBD2. This CDR3 is 16 amino acids long. CDR1 and CDR2 from the germline V gene are MNHEY and SMNVEV (reference sequence). V lost 2 bases to trimming and J lost 5 bases; unmatched junction nucleotides: 5. CDR3 DNA: TGTGCCAGCAGTTTAACGGGACTAGCGGGAGCTCACGAGCAGTACTTC. Its protein product is CASSLTGLAGAHEQYF.

This clone was recorded once. The J gene is TRBJ2-2, the V gene TRBV4-1; 11 bases agree with TRBD1. The CDR3 length is 17 residues. Per the germline V gene, CDR1 is MGHRA and CDR2 is YSYEKL. Germline trimming cut 3 bases from V and 2 bases from J; bases unmatched to any gene: 5. The CDR3 loop reads CASSQYRTGGNTGELFF. The CDR3 nucleotides read TGCGCCAGCAGCCAGTACCGGACAGGGGGCAACACCGGGGAGCTGTTTTTT.

The V call is TRBV7-9, the J call TRBJ2-7, with D possibly being TRBD1 (6 bases). The CDR3 loop spans 15 amino acids. Per the germline V gene, CDR1 is SEHNR and CDR2 is FQNEAQ (reference sequence). Trimming took off 0 bases at V and 3 bases at J, with 12 bases between the two ends. DNA for the CDR3: TGTGCCAGCAGCTTAGCACAGGGAATATTCTACGAGCAGTACTTC. It is translated as CASSLAQGIFYEQYF.

The chain has TRBV7-8 and TRBJ2-7; no clear D gene. V was cut by 4 bases and J by 0 bases, with 16 bases left in between. The CDR3 sequence is 16 residues long. Germline CDR1 SGHVS, CDR2 FQNEAQ. This CDR3 is CASSSTETGSSYEQYF. CDR3 coding DNA: TGTGCCAGCAGCTCTACCGAGACGGGTAGCTCCTACGAGCAGTACTTC.

The chain employs TRBV5-5 and TRBJ2-1; tentative D call: TRBD1 (6 bases). The CDR3 sequence is 15 residues long. With 4 bases removed from V and 8 bases from J, the gap between germline ends came to 19 bases. In germline, CDR1 is SGHKS, CDR2 YYEKEE (reference sequence). CDR3 sequence reads: CASSEGQIVMDEQFF. The CDR3 DNA reads as TGTGCCAGCAGCGAAGGACAGATCGTCATGGATGAGCAGTTCTTC.

This clone was seen more than once but under ten times. This chain joins TRBV5-5 and TRBJ1-1, with D uncertain. Germline V gene data show CDR1 as SGHKS and CDR2 as YYEKEE (reference sequence). The V end was cut by 1 base, the J end by 2 bases, with 12 bases between. The CDR3 covers 15 residues. The CDR3 DNA sequence: TGTGCCAGCAGCTTGAGGCTTGGGCTTAACACTGAAGCTTTCTTT. It specifies CASSLRLGLNTEAFF.

A single count supports this clone. The CDR3 DNA reads as TGTGCCAGCAGCCAAAGCGGGAGCGTCAGCGAGCAGTACTTC. It yields the protein CASSQSGSVSEQYF. V gene TRBV3-1 (or the pseudogene TRBV3-2) combines with J gene TRBJ2-7; TRBD2 aligns across 8 bases. From germline, CDR1 is LGHDT and CDR2 YNNKEL (reference sequence). The length of the CDR3 is 14 residues. V gave up 2 bases and J gave up 6 bases; unmatched junction bases: 6.

The chain is built from TRBV4-1 and TRBJ1-1; 10 nucleotides align to TRBD1. Germline loops: CDR1 MGHRA, CDR2 YSYEKL. The V segment lost 4 bases and the J segment 4 bases; nucleotides outside the gene matches: 6. The CDR3 extends over 15 amino acids. CDR3 in amino acids: CASSLERTGGTEAFF. The DNA of the CDR3 is TGCGCCAGCAGCCTAGAAAGGACAGGGGGCACTGAAGCTTTCTTT.

V gene TRBV5-4 combines with J gene TRBJ2-4; 7 bases agree with TRBD2. Germline CDR1 is SGHNT and CDR2 is YYREEE (reference sequence). The CDR3 is made up of 16 amino acids. V lost 4 bases to trimming and J lost 6 bases; unmatched junction nucleotides: 13. The CDR3 is CASSPSATGGRNIQYF. The DNA for the CDR3 is TGTGCCAGCAGCCCCTCAGCCACGGGGGGAAGAAACATTCAGTACTTC.

This clone was seen a few times. The genes are TRBV6-2 or TRBV6-3 and TRBJ1-1; D is unresolved. From germline, CDR1 is MNHEY and CDR2 SVGEGT. The germline V and J ends were trimmed by 5 bases and 5 bases, with 12 bases remaining between them. The CDR3 consists of 13 residues. Written as DNA, the CDR3 is TGTGCCAGCAGTCCCTCGGCTAGGACTGAAGCTTTCTTT. It specifies CASSPSARTEAFF.

The chain uses TRBV12-3 or TRBV12-4 and TRBJ1-5; unclear D gene. This CDR3 comprises 13 residues. The V gene lost 3 bases and the J gene lost 8 bases, with 11 bases spanning the gap. CDR3 amino acids: CASSFVANEPQHF. CDR3 in DNA: TGTGCCAGCAGTTTTGTTGCGAATGAGCCCCAGCATTTT.

The V gene is TRBV27, the J gene TRBJ2-7; 8 bases fit TRBD1. Germline CDR1 and CDR2: MNHEY and SMNVEV (reference sequence). The CDR3 is 15 residues long. The ends lost 7 bases at V and 2 bases at J; junction bases unmatched: 10. CDR3 amino acids: CASTLGTGQTYEQYF. CDR3 coding DNA: TGTGCCAGCACTCTCGGGACAGGCCAGACCTACGAGCAGTACTTC.

The chain carries TRBV3-1 (or the pseudogene TRBV3-2) and TRBJ2-7, with 7 bases lining up with TRBD2. Germline V gene data show CDR1 as LGHDT and CDR2 as YNNKEL (reference sequence). This CDR3 contains 17 residues. V shed 2 bases, J shed 0 bases, and the junction held 10 bases outside the gene matches. The CDR3 reads CASSQKLDSGYSYEQYF. The CDR3 region has the DNA TGTGCCAGCAGCCAAAAGCTCGATAGCGGGTACTCCTACGAGCAGTACTTC.

The chain joins TRBV6-1 to TRBJ1-1; D gene uncertain. This CDR3 comprises 10 residues. CDR1 and CDR2 (germline): MNHNS, SASEGT. V shed 2 bases and J shed 11 bases, with 6 bases lying between them. CDR3 residues: CASSESRAFF. Written as DNA, the CDR3 is TGTGCCAGCAGTGAATCCCGGGCTTTCTTT.

The chain uses TRBV3-1 (or the pseudogene TRBV3-2) and TRBJ1-2, with D possibly TRBD1 on 5 matching bases. Germline V gene sequence: CDR1 LGHDT, CDR2 YNNKEL (reference sequence). The CDR3 spans 13 residues. Trimming took 4 bases from V and 4 from J, leaving 10 bases between them. Here the CDR3 DNA reads TGTGCCAGCAGCCGACAGTCATTCTATGGCTACACCTTC. Protein product: CASSRQSFYGYTF.

The chain recombines TRBV18 with TRBJ2-1, with 9 positions matching TRBD2. The ends lost 3 bases at V and 4 bases at J; junction bases unmatched: 7. The CDR3 covers 16 residues. CDR1 and CDR2 (germline): KGHSH, LQKENI. The CDR3 reads CASSPRGSGGYNEQFF. The CDR3 bases are TGTGCCAGCTCACCGCGGGGAAGCGGGGGGTACAATGAGCAGTTCTTC.

This sequence joins TRBV5-6 and TRBJ1-4; D possibly corresponds to TRBD1 (5 bases). The CDR3 spans 14 residues. The germline V gene encodes CDR1 SGHDT and CDR2 YYEEEE. The V end lost 2 bases, the J end lost 3 bases, and 8 bases lay between the germline ends. CDR3 loop: CASSFTGPNEKLFF. The CDR3 DNA reads TGTGCCAGCAGCTTTACAGGCCCTAATGAAAAACTGTTTTTT.

The chain joins TRBV28 to TRBJ1-2; TRBD1 matches 7 bases. The CDR3 loop spans 14 amino acids. Germline V gene data show CDR1 as MDHEN and CDR2 as SYDVKM. V lost 3 bases to trimming and J lost 3 bases; unmatched junction nucleotides: 4. CDR3 protein: CASSFGRGDYGYTF. The CDR3, as DNA: TGTGCCAGCAGTTTTGGCAGGGGGGACTATGGCTACACCTTC.

The rearrangement uses TRBV5-1 and TRBJ1-2; tentatively, D is TRBD1 (6 bases). Germline values: CDR1 SGHRS, CDR2 YFSETQ. The V and J ends lost 0 bases and 6 bases respectively, with 15 bases between them. The CDR3 covers 15 residues. The CDR3 spells CASSLDGLGADGYTF. Here the CDR3 DNA reads TGCGCCAGCAGCTTGGACGGTCTGGGGGCGGATGGCTACACCTTC.

The V call is TRBV6-2 or TRBV6-3, the J call TRBJ1-6; D is ambiguous. This CDR3 region has 13 residues. V lost 5 bases, J lost 5 bases, and 7 bases lay in between. The germline V gene has CDR1 MNHEY and CDR2 SVGEGT. The CDR3 nucleotides read TGTGCCAGCAGTAACCTAAATAATTCACCCCTCCACTTT. Its protein is CASSNLNNSPLHF.

This chain uses TRBV4-3 with TRBJ2-7; possible D gene TRBD2, 6 bases. Germline V gene sequence: CDR1 LGHNA, CDR2 YSLEER. There are 15 residues in the CDR3. With 0 bases removed from V and 2 bases from J, the gap between germline ends came to 11 bases. Here the CDR3 DNA reads TGCGCCAGCAGCCAAGAACGCGGGATAACCTACGAGCAGTACTTC. This translates into CASSQERGITYEQYF.

This clone was counted a single time. The chain uses TRBV20-1 and TRBJ2-7; no firm D call. Trimming removed 5 bases from V and 0 bases from J, with 5 bases in between. Germline CDR1 is DFQATT and CDR2 is SNEGSKA (reference sequence). The CDR3 runs to 11 residues. The DNA of the CDR3 is TGCAGTGCTTTGAGCTCCTACGAGCAGTACTTC. Its translation is CSALSSYEQYF.

The chain links TRBV2 to TRBJ2-3, with 8 bases aligning to TRBD2. The trim removed 5 bases at V and 3 bases at J, leaving 16 bases unmatched. The germline CDR1 and CDR2 sequences are SNHLY and FYNNEI. The CDR3 has 18 residues. As DNA, the CDR3 is TGTGCCAGCAGTTTTAGATTGAAAACGGGGGGGGTAACAGATACGCAGTATTTT. Translation gives CASSFRLKTGGVTDTQYF.

J is TRBJ2-3 and V is TRBV11-3; no reliable D call. Germline CDR1 and CDR2: SGHNT and YENEEA. The ends were cut back, 2 bases at V and 0 bases at J, with 3 bases in the middle. The CDR3 runs to 13 residues. The CDR3: CASSLSSTDTQYF. CDR3 sequence (DNA): TGTGCCAGCAGCTTATCTAGCACAGATACGCAGTATTTT.

This chain uses TRBV5-6 with TRBJ2-7, with D perhaps matching TRBD1 (5 bases). V was trimmed by 1 base and J by 3 bases, leaving 11 bases between them. The CDR3 covers 14 residues. Germline CDR1 SGHDT, CDR2 YYEEEE. The CDR3 DNA follows: TGTGCCAGCAGCTTGATGGGCAGGGACTACGAGCAGTACTTC. It is translated as CASSLMGRDYEQYF.

DNA of the CDR3: TGTGCCAGTAGTATAGGGACTACGAGACGGTCAGGGGAGCTGTTTTTT. Protein sequence: CASSIGTTRRSGELFF. This chain connects TRBV19 to TRBJ2-2; D possibly corresponds to TRBD2 (6 bases). Trimming removed 1 base from V and 8 bases from J, with 17 bases in between. CDR1 and CDR2 (germline): LNHDA, SQIVND (reference sequence). CDR3 length equals 16 residues. The full variable domain, completed using reference TRBV19 and TRBJ2-2, is DGGITQSPKYLFRKEGQNVTLSCEQNLNHDAMYWYRQDPGQGLRLIYYSQIVNDFQKGDIAEGYSVSREKKESFPLTVTSAQKNPTAFYLCASSIGTTRRSGELFFGEGSRLTVL.

The chain combines TRBV19 with TRBJ1-5; no reliable D call. The length of the CDR3 is 16 residues. Trimming cost V 3 bases and J 3 bases, with 15 bases left between them. Germline V gene sequence: CDR1 LNHDA, CDR2 SQIVND (reference sequence). The CDR3 nucleotides read TGTGCCAGTAGTATCAAAGGGCGGGGAGACAATCAGCCCCAGCATTTT. It codes for CASSIKGRGDNQPQHF.

V usage is TRBV4-3 and J usage is TRBJ1-2; 7 nucleotides align to TRBD1. Germline V gene data show CDR1 as LGHNA and CDR2 as YSLEER. V lost 3 bases, J lost 8 bases, and 18 bases stayed unmatched. The length of the CDR3 is 17 residues. DNA for the CDR3: TGCGCCAGCAGCCACCTGGAAGTGACAGGGCCCTCTGTGGGCTACACCTTC. Protein sequence: CASSHLEVTGPSVGYTF.